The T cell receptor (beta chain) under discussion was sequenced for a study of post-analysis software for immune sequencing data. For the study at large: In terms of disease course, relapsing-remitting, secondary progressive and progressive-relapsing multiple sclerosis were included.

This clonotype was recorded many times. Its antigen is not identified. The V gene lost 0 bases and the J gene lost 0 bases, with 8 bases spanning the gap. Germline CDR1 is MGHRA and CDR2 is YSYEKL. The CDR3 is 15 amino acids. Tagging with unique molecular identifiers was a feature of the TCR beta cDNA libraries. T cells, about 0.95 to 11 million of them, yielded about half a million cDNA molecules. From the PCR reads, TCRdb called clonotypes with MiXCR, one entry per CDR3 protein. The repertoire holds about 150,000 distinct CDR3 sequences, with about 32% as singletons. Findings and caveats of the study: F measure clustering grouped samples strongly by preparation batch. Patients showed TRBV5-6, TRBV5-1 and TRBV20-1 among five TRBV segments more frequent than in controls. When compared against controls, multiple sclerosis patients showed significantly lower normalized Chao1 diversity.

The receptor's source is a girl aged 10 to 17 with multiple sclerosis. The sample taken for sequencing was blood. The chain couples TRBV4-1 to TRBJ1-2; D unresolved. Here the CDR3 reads CASSQEYQANYGYTF. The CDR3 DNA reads TGCGCCAGCAGCCAAGAGTACCAAGCTAACTATGGCTACACCTTC.